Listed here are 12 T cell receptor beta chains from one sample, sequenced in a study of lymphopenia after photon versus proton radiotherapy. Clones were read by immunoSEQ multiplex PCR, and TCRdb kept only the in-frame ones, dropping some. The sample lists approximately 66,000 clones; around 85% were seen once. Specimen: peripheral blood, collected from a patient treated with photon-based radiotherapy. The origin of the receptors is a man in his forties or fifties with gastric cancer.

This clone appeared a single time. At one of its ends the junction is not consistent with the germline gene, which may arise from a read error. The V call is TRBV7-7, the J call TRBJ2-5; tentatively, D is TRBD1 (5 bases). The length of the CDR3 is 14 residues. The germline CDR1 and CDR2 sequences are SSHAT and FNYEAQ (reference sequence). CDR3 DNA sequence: TGTGCTAGCAGCCCGGACACCTTCCAAGAGACCCAGTACTTC. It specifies CASSPDTFQETQYF.

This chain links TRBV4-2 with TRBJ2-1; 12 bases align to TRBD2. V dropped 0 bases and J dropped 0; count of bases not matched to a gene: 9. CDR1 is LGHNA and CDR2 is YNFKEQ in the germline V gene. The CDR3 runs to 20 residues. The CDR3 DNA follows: TGTGCCAGCAGCCAAGATTTACTAGCGGGGGGTTTGAGCTCCTACAATGAGCAGTTCTTC. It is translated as CASSQDLLAGGLSSYNEQFF.

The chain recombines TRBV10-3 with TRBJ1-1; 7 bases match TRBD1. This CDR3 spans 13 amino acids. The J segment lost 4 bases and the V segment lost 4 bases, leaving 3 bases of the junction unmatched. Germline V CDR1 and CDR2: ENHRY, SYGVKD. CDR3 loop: CAISGQGPTEAFF. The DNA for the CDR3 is TGTGCCATCAGTGGACAGGGCCCCACTGAAGCTTTCTTT.

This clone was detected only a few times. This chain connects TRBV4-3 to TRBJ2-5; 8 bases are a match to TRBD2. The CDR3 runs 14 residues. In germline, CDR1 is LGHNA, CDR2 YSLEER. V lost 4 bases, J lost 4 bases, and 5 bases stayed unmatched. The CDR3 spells CASSLSAGGETQYF. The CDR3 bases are TGCGCCAGCAGCCTCTCGGCGGGGGGAGAGACCCAGTACTTC.

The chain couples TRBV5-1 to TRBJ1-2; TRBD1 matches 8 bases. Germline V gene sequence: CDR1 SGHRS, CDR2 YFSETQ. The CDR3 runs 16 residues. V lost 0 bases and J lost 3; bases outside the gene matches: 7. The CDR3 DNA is TGCGCCAGCAGCTTGGGGCAGGGGGCTCGAGACTATGGCTACACCTTC. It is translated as CASSLGQGARDYGYTF.

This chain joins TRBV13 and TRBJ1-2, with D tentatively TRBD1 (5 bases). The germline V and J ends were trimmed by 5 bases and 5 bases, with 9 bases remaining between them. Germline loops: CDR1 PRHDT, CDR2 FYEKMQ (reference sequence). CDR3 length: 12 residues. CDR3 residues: CASSPREYGYTF. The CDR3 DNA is TGTGCCAGCAGCCCCAGGGAATATGGCTACACCTTC.

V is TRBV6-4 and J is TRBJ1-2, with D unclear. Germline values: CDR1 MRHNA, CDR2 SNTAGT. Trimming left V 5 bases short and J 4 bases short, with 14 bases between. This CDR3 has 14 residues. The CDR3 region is CASSPGGGPYGYTF. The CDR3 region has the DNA TGTGCCAGCAGTCCGGGCGGAGGGCCCTATGGCTACACCTTC.

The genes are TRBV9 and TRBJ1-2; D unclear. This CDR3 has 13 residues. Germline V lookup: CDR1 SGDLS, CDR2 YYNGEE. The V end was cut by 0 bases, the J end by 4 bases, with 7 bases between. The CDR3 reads CASSVAGTYGYTF. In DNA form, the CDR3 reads TGTGCCAGCAGCGTAGCGGGTACCTATGGCTACACCTTC.

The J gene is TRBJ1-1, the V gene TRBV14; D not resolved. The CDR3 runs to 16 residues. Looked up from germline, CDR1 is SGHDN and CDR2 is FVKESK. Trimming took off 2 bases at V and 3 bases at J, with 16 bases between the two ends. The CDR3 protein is CASSQKSRAGYTEAFF. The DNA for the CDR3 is TGTGCCAGCAGCCAAAAGTCAAGGGCCGGGTACACTGAAGCTTTCTTT. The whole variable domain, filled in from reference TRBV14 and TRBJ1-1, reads EAGVTQFPSHSVIEKGQTVTLRCDPISGHDNLYWYRRVMGKEIKFLLHFVKESKQDESGMPNNRFLAERTGGTYSTLKVQPAELEDSGVYFCASSQKSRAGYTEAFFGQGTRLTVV.

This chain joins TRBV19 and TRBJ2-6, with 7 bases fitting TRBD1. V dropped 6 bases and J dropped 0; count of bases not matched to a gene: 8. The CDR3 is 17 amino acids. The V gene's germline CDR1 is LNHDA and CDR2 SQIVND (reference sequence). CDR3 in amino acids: CASRPKTGTSGANVLTF. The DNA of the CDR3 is TGTGCCAGTAGACCAAAGACAGGGACCTCTGGGGCCAACGTCCTGACTTTC.

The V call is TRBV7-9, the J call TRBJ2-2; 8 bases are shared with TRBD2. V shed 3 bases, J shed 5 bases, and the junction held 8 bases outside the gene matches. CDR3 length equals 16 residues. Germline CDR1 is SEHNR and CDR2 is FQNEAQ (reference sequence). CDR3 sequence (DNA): TGTGCCAGCAGCTTCACCGGGGGGGAAGTGACCGGGGAGCTGTTTTTT. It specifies CASSFTGGEVTGELFF. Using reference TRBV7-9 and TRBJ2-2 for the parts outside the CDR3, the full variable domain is DTGVSQNPRHKITKRGQNVTFRCDPISEHNRLYWYRQTLGQGPEFLTYFQNEAQLEKSRLLSDRFSAERPKGSFSTLEIQRTEQGDSAMYLCASSFTGGEVTGELFFGEGSRLTVL.

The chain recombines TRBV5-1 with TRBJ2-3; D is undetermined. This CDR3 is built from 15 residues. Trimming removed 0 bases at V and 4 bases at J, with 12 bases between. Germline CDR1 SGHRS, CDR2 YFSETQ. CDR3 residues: CASSLGQPESDTQYF. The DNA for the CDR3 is TGCGCCAGCAGCTTGGGGCAGCCGGAGTCAGATACGCAGTATTTT.